This TCR beta chain was observed in a study of spatial heterogeneity in lung cancer. Time point of the sample: sample taken at primary tumor resection. The authors sequenced whole RNA from tumor, nontumor lung or frozen PBMC without sorting. This clonotype has ten or more counts. CDR1 and CDR2 from the germline V gene are MDHEN and SYDVKM. The germline V and J ends were trimmed by 2 bases and 1 base, with 8 bases remaining between them. This CDR3 region has 14 residues. MiXCR, applied by TCRdb to the 5' RACE reads, yields one record per CDR3 protein. The data contain roughly 40,000 distinct CDR3 sequences, 6% to 7% of them singletons.

The V gene is TRBV28, the J gene TRBJ1-1; the D gene is possibly TRBD1 (5 bases). The sample in question was PBMCs, obtained at surgery. The sequence was collected from a female donor with early-stage non-small cell lung cancer. CDR3 DNA: TGTGCCAGCAGTTTAAGCGGGGGGAACACTGAAGCTTTCTTT. It encodes CASSLSGGNTEAFF.